The clone carrying this T cell receptor beta chain showed up many times. Its antigen is unidentified. The CDR3 loop spans 14 amino acids. Trimming removed 3 bases from V and 7 bases from J, with 16 bases in between. Per the germline V gene, CDR1 is LNHNV and CDR2 is YYDKDF (reference sequence). The lymph nodes were axillary draining lymph nodes from breast cancer patients. This specimen comes from a study of breast tumors, draining lymph nodes, adjacent tissues. Study findings and constraints: Most tumor T cells seemingly derive from lymph node, then expand in tumor.

MiXCR, applied by TCRdb to the multiplex PCR reads, yields one record per CDR3 protein. The sample consists of about 230,000 distinct CDR3 sequences, about 30% of them appearing once. The V and J genes are TRBV15 and TRBJ2-7, with D possibly TRBD1 on 5 matching bases. The sample taken for sequencing was axillary lymph node tissue. This sequence was found in a female donor with breast cancer. Some clones in this sample may be carry-over from other donors' samples. The CDR3 region has the DNA TGTGCCACCAGCAGTCTCAGGGCCTTGGGGGAGCAGTACTTC. It is translated as CATSSLRALGEQYF.